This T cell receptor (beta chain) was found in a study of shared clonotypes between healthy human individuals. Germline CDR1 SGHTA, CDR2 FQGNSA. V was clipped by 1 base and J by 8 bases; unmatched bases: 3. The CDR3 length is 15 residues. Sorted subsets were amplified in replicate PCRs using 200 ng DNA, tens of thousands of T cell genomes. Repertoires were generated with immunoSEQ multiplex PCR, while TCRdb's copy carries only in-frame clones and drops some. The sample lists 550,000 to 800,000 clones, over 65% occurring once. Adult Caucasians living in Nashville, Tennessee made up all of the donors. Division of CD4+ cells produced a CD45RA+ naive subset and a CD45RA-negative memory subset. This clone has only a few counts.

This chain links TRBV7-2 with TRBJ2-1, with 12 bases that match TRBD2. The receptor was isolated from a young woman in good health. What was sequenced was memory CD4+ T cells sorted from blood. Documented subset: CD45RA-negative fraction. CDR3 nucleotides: TGTGCCAGCAGCTTAGGACTAGCGGGAGTCGATGAGCAGTTCTTC. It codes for CASSLGLAGVDEQFF.